The 11 T cell receptor beta chains reported below all come from one sample, sequenced in a study of T cell changes during pregnancy in multiple sclerosis (dated by TCRdb to between 2017 and 2020). Library creation used the immunoSEQ multiplex PCR assay. The source is immuneACCESS, and TCRdb retained only in-frame sequences with V and J called. Part of the clones is not carried over; for the studies checked, unresolved V genes explain less than half of this, and the remainder is unexplained. This sample comprises 70,000 to 90,000 clones, approximately 90% of them detected only once. In total, the top ten clones hold roughly 4% of the sample. The sample here was PBMCs, taken in the first trimester of pregnancy. Receptors were obtained from a female donor in good health, serving as a control in a pregnancy study. Some clones in this sample may be carry-over from other donors' samples.

V usage is TRBV4-3 and J usage is TRBJ2-5, with TRBD2 identical over 9 bases. The end of the DNA is better explained by TRBJ2-7, so the J call may be wrong. CDR1 LGHNA and CDR2 YSLEER come from the germline V gene. The CDR3 contains 14 residues. The CDR3 sequence: CASSLGLAGPEQYF. The CDR3 bases are TGCGCCAGCAGCCTAGGGCTAGCGGGACCCGAGCAGTACTTC.

The V call is TRBV27, the J call TRBJ1-5, with a possible D match to TRBD1 (5 bases). Germline lookup yields CDR1 MNHEY and CDR2 SMNVEV (reference sequence). CDR3 length: 13 amino acids. V lost 6 bases to trimming and J lost 4 bases, with 10 bases between them. The CDR3 region has the DNA TGTGCCAGCAGACTCACAGGAAATCAGCCCCAGCATTTT. Translated: CASRLTGNQPQHF.

The rearrangement links TRBV19 to TRBJ2-3; 12 nucleotides line up with TRBD2. The ends lost 7 bases at V and 4 bases at J; junction bases unmatched: 6. In germline, CDR1 is LNHDA, CDR2 SQIVND (reference sequence). CDR3 length: 15 residues. In DNA form, the CDR3 reads TGTGCCAGTACTCTAGCGGGAGGGCCGGCAGATACGCAGTATTTT. It encodes CASTLAGGPADTQYF. Variable domain in full (rest from reference TRBV19 and TRBJ2-3): DGGITQSPKYLFRKEGQNVTLSCEQNLNHDAMYWYRQDPGQGLRLIYYSQIVNDFQKGDIAEGYSVSREKKESFPLTVTSAQKNPTAFYLCASTLAGGPADTQYFGPGTRLTVL.

The V call is TRBV5-4, the J call TRBJ2-5; D may be TRBD1 (5 bases). CDR1 and CDR2 (germline): SGHNT, YYREEE (reference sequence). The CDR3 contains 13 residues. The V gene lost 0 bases and the J gene lost 5 bases, with 8 bases spanning the gap. This chain's CDR3 is CASSLDKGETQYF. The CDR3 nucleotides are TGTGCCAGCAGCTTGGACAAGGGGGAGACCCAGTACTTC.

Remarks on this clone: Other DNA sequences in this specimen translate into the identical CDR3. The V and J genes are TRBV2 and TRBJ2-5; TRBD1 matches 8 bases. Germline V lookup: CDR1 SNHLY, CDR2 FYNNEI. The CDR3 length is 12 residues. The V gene end was trimmed by 6 bases and the J gene end by 4 bases; junction bases not matched to a gene: 1. DNA for the CDR3: TGTGCCAGCAGGACAGGGGTAGAGACCCAGTACTTC. As protein: CASRTGVETQYF.

In nucleotides, the CDR3 is TGCGCCAGCAGCTTGGGGACAGCGAGCTCCTACGAGCAGTACTTC. It specifies CASSLGTASSYEQYF. V usage is TRBV5-1 and J usage is TRBJ2-7; D may be TRBD1 (6 bases). V was clipped by 0 bases and J by 0 bases, with 10 bases between them. Germline values: CDR1 SGHRS, CDR2 YFSETQ. The CDR3 contains 15 residues.

The rearrangement links TRBV2 to TRBJ1-2; D is unclear. Germline CDR1 is SNHLY and CDR2 is FYNNEI. The CDR3 runs to 12 residues. Trimming shortened V by 6 bases and J by 3 bases, and 8 bases separated the two germline ends. CDR3: CASSRRDYGYTF. CDR3 nucleotide sequence: TGTGCCAGCAGCCGACGGGACTATGGCTACACCTTC.

This clone was detected once. The chain recombines TRBV18 with TRBJ2-1; the match to TRBD1 covers 12 bases. The CDR3 has 16 amino acids. V shed 5 bases and J 9 bases; nucleotides not matched to a gene: 11. From germline, CDR1 is KGHSH and CDR2 LQKENI. Written as DNA, the CDR3 is TGTGCCAGCTCAACGACACGGGACAGGGGGCTTTTTGAGCAGTTCTTC. Translating it yields CASSTTRDRGLFEQFF.

The chain employs TRBV5-6 and TRBJ2-6, with D uncertain. The V gene lost 1 base and the J gene lost 1 base, with 6 bases spanning the gap. Germline V lookup: CDR1 SGHDT, CDR2 YYEEEE. The CDR3 has 15 residues. Here the CDR3 reads CASSLMRSGANVLTF. Here the CDR3 DNA reads TGTGCCAGCAGCTTGATGAGGTCTGGGGCCAACGTCCTGACTTTC.

V gene TRBV7-9 combines with J gene TRBJ2-3; 11 nucleotides align to TRBD2. The CDR3 is 16 amino acids. Trimming cost V 5 bases and J 2 bases; bases outside gene matches: 6. Looked up from germline, CDR1 is SEHNR and CDR2 is FQNEAQ (reference sequence). The CDR3 DNA reads TGTGCCAGCAGCCCCCGACTAGCGGGGATCACAGATACGCAGTATTTT. It codes for CASSPRLAGITDTQYF.

This clone was observed once. This chain connects TRBV7-9 to TRBJ1-1; a weak D match, TRBD1 (6 bases). V was shortened by 5 bases and J by 7 bases, with 11 bases between the two germline ends. This CDR3 is built from 12 residues. Per the germline V gene, CDR1 is SEHNR and CDR2 is FQNEAQ (reference sequence). CDR3 bases: TGTGCCAGCAGCGAACGGACAGATGAAGCTTTCTTT. This sequence encodes CASSERTDEAFF. The full variable domain, rest sourced from reference TRBV7-9 and TRBJ1-1, is DTGVSQNPRHKITKRGQNVTFRCDPISEHNRLYWYRQTLGQGPEFLTYFQNEAQLEKSRLLSDRFSAERPKGSFSTLEIQRTEQGDSAMYLCASSERTDEAFFGQGTRLTVV.